This entry describes one TCR beta chain. Its target is unknown. With 60 Vbeta and 13 Jbeta primers, the PCR was carried out. Sequencing used immunoSEQ multiplex PCR; TCRdb keeps in-frame clones, though not all of them. The table includes tens of thousands of clones, 76% detected once. The entry originates in a study of cytomegalovirus exposure and HLA in healthy donors. Notes on the study in general: It was assumed in the presence/absence analyses that sequencing depth was roughly uniform across donors. There were reportedly fewer N-insertions in an Asian-associated ancestry cluster than the approximately 670-donor mean, in a later analysis.

Germline values: CDR1 LNHNV, CDR2 YYDKDF (reference sequence). Trimming pared 1 base from V and 5 bases from J, leaving 12 bases between. The CDR3 sequence is 14 residues long. What was sequenced was PBMCs. The TCR comes from a man in his late teens or twenties in good health and CMV-seronegative. This chain joins TRBV15 and TRBJ2-7, with D possibly TRBD1 on 6 matching bases. The CDR3 nucleotides are TGTGCCACCAGCAGAGGCGGCAGGGGCCACGAGCAGTACGTC. Its protein is CATSRGGRGHEQYV.